The rows below give T cell receptor beta chains drawn from one sample of a study of blood T cell repertoires in COVID-19. Sequencing was performed with immunoSEQ multiplex PCR; in TCRdb, only in-frame clones are kept and a portion is missing. The sample yields roughly 100,000 clones, about 85% seen once. Input material: peripheral blood. These receptors were collected from a man over 45 with active COVID-19. Each CDR3 is given with its conserved first and last residue. The order of the fields is D gene, clone size, V gene, J gene, CDR3 DNA, CDR3 protein. The D gene is left open where the match is weak. A clone size is listed for some rows: how often the clone was seen (once, few, many), or a class if it is expanded.

-	once	TRBV5-4	TRBJ1-1	TGTGCCAGCAGCCTACGTCCGAACACTGAAGCTTTCTTT	CASSLRPNTEAFF
-	-	TRBV7-9	TRBJ2-7	TGTGCCAGCAGCTTAGGAGTAGGGGGTGCTTTCTACGAGCAGTACTTC	CASSLGVGGAFYEQYF
TRBD2	-	TRBV5-1	TRBJ2-2	TGCGCCAGCAGGCCGGGGGGGCCCTCCACCGGGGAGCTGTTTTTT	CASRPGGPSTGELFF
-	-	TRBV4-3	TRBJ2-5	TGCGCCAGCAGCCAAGATCAAGCCGCCCGAGAGACCCAGTACTTC	CASSQDQAARETQYF
TRBD1	once	TRBV19	TRBJ1-1	TGTGCCAGTAGTGTATCAGGGGGAAACACTGAAGCTTTCTTT	CASSVSGGNTEAFF
TRBD2	-	TRBV7-2	TRBJ2-5	TGTGCCAGCAGCCTCCGCCCAGCGGGGGGCCTAGGGACCCAGTACTTC	CASSLRPAGGLGTQYF
TRBD1	once	TRBV18	TRBJ1-6	TGTGCCAGCTCACCACAGGGACAGCATAATTCACCCCTCCACTTT	CASSPQGQHNSPLHF
TRBD2	-	TRBV19	TRBJ2-5	TGTGCCAGTAGTTGGGGAGCGGGGGGTCAAGAGACCCAGTACTTC	CASSWGAGGQETQYF
-	-	TRBV3-1/TRBV3-2	TRBJ2-7	TGTGCCAGCAGCCAAGCCCCTAGCCCCTACGAGCAGTACTTC	CASSQAPSPYEQYF
-	-	TRBV19	TRBJ2-4	TGTGCCAGTAGTTCAGGGCTAGGCAAAAACATTCAGTACTTC	CASSSGLGKNIQYF
TRBD1	-	TRBV6-5	TRBJ1-1	TGTGCCAGCAGTTACGACAGGGGCTCGAACACTGAAGCTTTCTTT	CASSYDRGSNTEAFF
TRBD1	-	TRBV25-1	TRBJ1-4	TGTGCCAGCAGTGGTCTCGGGACAGGGGCCTTTGAAAAACTGTTTTTT	CASSGLGTGAFEKLFF
-	-	TRBV11-1	TRBJ2-7	TGTGCCAGCAGCTCCTCCCAGAAACAGGAGCAGTACTTC	CASSSSQKQEQYF
-	few	TRBV7-9	TRBJ1-5	TGTGCCAGCGGCGGGCCGGGCAATCAGCCCCAGCATTTT	CASGGPGNQPQHF
-	once	TRBV7-8	TRBJ1-6	TGTGCCAGCAGCTCGGACACCTCTAGGATTTCACCCCTCCACTTT	CASSSDTSRISPLHF
-	-	TRBV6-5	TRBJ2-7	TGTGCCAGCAGGAACACAGGGTCCGAGCAGTACTTC	CASRNTGSEQYF
-	-	TRBV12-3/TRBV12-4	TRBJ2-7	TGTGCCAGCAGCCCGAGCTACGAGCAGTACTTC	CASSPSYEQYF
TRBD1	-	TRBV5-1	TRBJ2-6	TGCGCCAGCAGCGGCGGGGCAGGGGGCTCTTTGTCTGGGGCCAACGTCCTGACTTTC	CASSGGAGGSLSGANVLTF
-	-	TRBV10-3	TRBJ1-1	TGTGCCATCAGTGACAGGGCCTCTGAAGCTTTCTTT	CAISDRASEAFF
-	-	TRBV3-1/TRBV3-2	TRBJ2-7	TGTGCCAGCACCCCCTCTAGCACTTACGAGCAGTACTTC	CASTPSSTYEQYF
TRBD1	-	TRBV27	TRBJ1-6	TGTGCCAGCAGTCGGGCGACAGGGAACTTCTATAATTCACCCCTCCACTTT	CASSRATGNFYNSPLHF
-	once	TRBV14	TRBJ2-7	TGTGCCAGCAGCCAGGAGCCCTACGAGCAGTACTTC	CASSQEPYEQYF
TRBD1	-	TRBV10-3	TRBJ1-1	TGTGCCTCCAGGGGGTCGAACACTGAAGCTTTCTTT	CASRGSNTEAFF
-	-	TRBV30	TRBJ2-1	TGTGCCTGGAGTGGTATCAATGAGCAGTTCTTC	CAWSGINEQFF
TRBD2	-	TRBV4-2	TRBJ2-2	TGTGCCAGCGCCCGGGGGAGCGGGGGGGCCACCGGGGAGCTGTTTTTT	CASARGSGGATGELFF
-	-	TRBV10-3	TRBJ1-5	TGTGCCATCAGTAAACCGGGGAGTCAGCCCCAGCATTTT	CAISKPGSQPQHF
TRBD1	-	TRBV6-5	TRBJ2-3	TGTGCCAGCAGCGCCGGACAGGACACAGATACGCAGTATTTT	CASSAGQDTDTQYF
TRBD2	-	TRBV9	TRBJ2-2	TGTGCCAGCAGCGTAGAGGGACTAGCGGGGGGGCTCGGCACCGGGGAGCTGTTTTTT	CASSVEGLAGGLGTGELFF
TRBD1	-	TRBV18	TRBJ2-3	TGTGCCAGCTTCCCCGGGACAGGGACGAGCACAGATACGCAGTATTTT	CASFPGTGTSTDTQYF
TRBD2	-	TRBV18	TRBJ2-1	TGTGCCAGCTCACCACCCTCGGGAGGCCACAATGAGCAGTTCTTC	CASSPPSGGHNEQFF
-	-	TRBV4-1	TRBJ1-4	TGCGCCAGCAGCCAAGCGGGACTGATTAATGAAAAACTGTTTTTT	CASSQAGLINEKLFF
-	-	TRBV5-1	TRBJ1-1	TGCGCCAGCAGCTTGTCCAGTTTGAACACTGAAGCTTTCTTT	CASSLSSLNTEAFF
TRBD2	-	TRBV3-1/TRBV3-2	TRBJ2-3	TGTGCCAGCAGCCAAGAAAGAACTAGCGGGGGGAATACGCAGTATTTT	CASSQERTSGGNTQYF
TRBD2	-	TRBV29-1	TRBJ2-1	TGCAGCGTTGAAGGACTAGCGGGGGGCGCCTCCTACAATGAGCAGTTCTTC	CSVEGLAGGASYNEQFF
TRBD2	-	TRBV7-9	TRBJ2-3	TGTGCCAGCAGCCTTCTCCCCGGGCGGGGGGGTGGAGATACGCAGTATTTT	CASSLLPGRGGGDTQYF
TRBD1	-	TRBV6-5	TRBJ1-5	TGTGCCAGCAGCTCGGACAGGGGAAACAATCAGCCCCAGCATTTT	CASSSDRGNNQPQHF
TRBD2	-	TRBV18	TRBJ2-3	TGTGCCAGCTCACCACCGCGGGGGGGCGGCACAGATACGCAGTATTTT	CASSPPRGGGTDTQYF
-	many	TRBV13	TRBJ2-7	TGTGCCAGCAGCCCCCCGGGGGCAGGGGGAAGGGAGCAGTACTTC	CASSPPGAGGREQYF
TRBD1	-	TRBV3-1/TRBV3-2	TRBJ1-2	TGTGCCAGCAGCCAAACCGGGACAGGGGGAAATGGCTACACCTTC	CASSQTGTGGNGYTF
TRBD1	-	TRBV27	TRBJ2-3	TGTGCCAGCAGCCTTGGCAGGGGGCAGGCAGATACGCAGTATTTT	CASSLGRGQADTQYF
-	-	TRBV20-1	TRBJ1-1	TGCAGTGCTAGAGACGAGGGTGAAGCTTTCTTT	CSARDEGEAFF